The clone carrying this T cell receptor (beta chain) was picked up many times. Its antigen is not identified. Mismatch with germline at one junction end may stem from a read error. The data derive from a study of molecular identifiers for immune sequencing clone quantification. Previously reported methods and listed TCR primers produced the bulk TCR libraries. TCRdb itself ran the PCR reads through MiXCR, one entry per CDR3 protein. The sample consists of 600,000 to 650,000 distinct CDR3 sequences, nearly 20% of them appearing once. CDR1 is SSHAT, CDR2 FNYEAQ, per germline (reference sequence). The CDR3 runs to 13 residues. Study results and caveats: The share of molecules held by clones above 20 RNA copies was over 98% in effector cells and under 1% in naive cells.

This sequence originates from a human donor in good health. Some libraries in this study had Jurkat cell RNA spiked in. The V call is TRBV7-7, the J call TRBJ2-5; D gene unclear. Specimen: naive CD8+ T cells from blood, with Jurkat cell RNA spiked in. As to subset: FACS-sorted CD8+CD4-CCR7+CD45RA+ naive T cells. CDR3 coding DNA: TGTGCTAGCAGCTTATCAGGAACCAGGACCCAGTACTTC. This translates into CASSLSGTRTQYF. Full variable domain (outside the CDR3, taken from reference TRBV7-7 and TRBJ2-5): GAGVSQSPRYKVTKRGQDVTLRCDPISSHATLYWYQQALGQGPEFLTYFNYEAQPDKSGLPSDRFSAERPEGSISTLTIQRTEQRDSAMYRCASSLSGTRTQYFGPGTRLLVL.